The clone carrying this T cell receptor (beta chain) was recorded a few times. Its target is not known. The data belong to a study of beta chain features in type 1 diabetes. Study at large: Over all samples combined, more than 90,000,000 sorted cells were examined. The study, taken as a whole, reports: Lower insertion and higher deletion counts appeared at VDJ junctions in type 1 diabetes patients.

Expressed TCRB transcripts were sequenced after all isolated RNA was converted to cDNA. Only in-frame clones appear in the TCRdb table, and some are missing; sequencing was by immunoSEQ multiplex PCR. The sample has around 300,000 clones, more than 9.5% seen once. Germline V lookup: CDR1 GTSNPN, CDR2 SVGIG (reference sequence). V trimming: 5 bases; J trimming: 6 bases; junction bases outside the gene matches: 4. There are 11 residues in the CDR3. The receptor comes from a woman aged 30 to 39 in good health. Sample: naive CD4+ T cells from blood. The V and J genes are TRBV30 and TRBJ2-7, with TRBD1 matching over 7 bases. This CDR3 reads CAWDRVSEQYF. In DNA, the CDR3 is TGTGCCTGGGACAGGGTTAGCGAGCAGTACTTC.